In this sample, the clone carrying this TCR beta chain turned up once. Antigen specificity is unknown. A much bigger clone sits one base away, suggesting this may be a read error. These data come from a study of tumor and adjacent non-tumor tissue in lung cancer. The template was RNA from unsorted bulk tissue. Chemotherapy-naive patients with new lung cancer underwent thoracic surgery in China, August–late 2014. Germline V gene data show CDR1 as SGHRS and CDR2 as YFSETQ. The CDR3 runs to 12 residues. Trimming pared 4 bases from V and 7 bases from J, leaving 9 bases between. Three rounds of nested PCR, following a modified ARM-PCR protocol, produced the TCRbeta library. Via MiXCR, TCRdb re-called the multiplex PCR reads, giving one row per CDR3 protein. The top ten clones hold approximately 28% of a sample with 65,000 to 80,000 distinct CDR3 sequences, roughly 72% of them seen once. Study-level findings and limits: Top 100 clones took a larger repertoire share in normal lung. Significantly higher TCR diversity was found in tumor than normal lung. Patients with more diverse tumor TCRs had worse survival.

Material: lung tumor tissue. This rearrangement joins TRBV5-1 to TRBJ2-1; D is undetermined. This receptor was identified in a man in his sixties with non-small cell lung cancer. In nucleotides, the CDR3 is TGCGCCAGCAGCATGAGTGATAATGAGCAGTTCTTC. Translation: CASSMSDNEQFF. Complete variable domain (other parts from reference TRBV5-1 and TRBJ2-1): KAGVTQTPRYLIKTRGQQVTLSCSPISGHRSVSWYQQTPGQGLQFLFEYFSETQRNKGNFPGRFSGRQFSNSRSEMNVSTLELGDSALYLCASSMSDNEQFFGPGTRLTVL.